This TCR beta chain was captured by sequencing in a study of T cells after yellow fever vaccination (dated by TCRdb to about 2019). For the study in its entirety: The SMART-Seq v4 Ultra Low Input RNA kit was used to prepare libraries from fractions with low cell numbers. Two healthy male donors, one aged 18 to 30 and one aged 30 to 40 years, were included in the cohort. Bulk TCR alpha and beta repertoires were sequenced longitudinally to track T-cell clones before and after primary and booster YFV17D yellow fever vaccination. Bulk PBMC replicates and cell subsets were isolated from blood drawn at multiple timepoints before and after both primary and secondary immunization.

Of note for this clonotype: Its antigen has not been determined. No much larger clonotype is one base removed from it; base qualities were not supplied.

Per the publication, the treatment or condition label means: live attenuated yellow fever vaccine strain. Two biological replicates of bulk PBMCs were collected at each blood-draw timepoint. PBMCs were isolated from peripheral blood using a standard Ficoll-Paque protocol. TriZol was used to extract RNA from bulk PBMCs, from CD4 and CD8 fractions, and from dextramer-positive and dextramer-negative fractions. Overall results and qualifications from the work: After the booster, most of the clones that had expanded following primary vaccination were detected again (roughly 97% of CD4 and 80% to 90% of CD8), which suggests that memory was broadly maintained. A small share of clonotypes was detected in both CD4 and CD8 compartments, with the overlap likely arising from convergent recombination. Only a couple of donors were included in the study, so the extent to which the findings can be generalized is limited. Because abundant contaminating clonotypes from the bulk population could be contained in FACS-sorted repertoires, computational filtering was required. The secondary T-cell response was weaker than the primary response but faster, peaking on day 5 instead of day 15.

Including the terminal cysteine and phenylalanine, the CDR3 comprises 14 residues. CDR3 DNA only is kept here, 42 bases in frame from base 1. V and J lose 9 bases and 6 bases, and a span of 17 bases separates them. Synthesis of TCR cDNA relied on 5'RACE template switching, a step that introduced a universal primer site along with unique molecular identifiers. Priming of cDNA synthesis was performed from both the TCR alpha and TCR beta constant segments. Library amplification involved two PCR steps, and the second step added sample barcodes and sequencing adapters. Sequencing of the libraries was done on either Illumina HiSeq 2500 (2x100 bp) or NovaSeq (2x150 bp). In the source study's methods: MIGEC was used to demultiplex reads and collapse the reads into UMI consensus sequences, and MiXCR was used for V(D)J alignment. Vaccine-responding clonotypes were identified with edgeR using replicate PBMC samples, with FDR below 0.01 and a log2 fold change above 5 up to day 15 being required. Each bulk clonotype received a CD4 or CD8 identity based on whether the sequenced CD4 or CD8 repertoire contained that clonotype at higher abundance. The raw public data were reprocessed by TCRdb itself: fastp quality trimming at Q25, MiXCR clonotype calling, in-frame beta chains only. Each entry merges the rows of one CDR3 protein and shows their most common DNA and genes. TCRdb, not the authors, supplied the V and J calls. For this sample the table gives 400,000 to 650,000 distinct CDR3 sequences, of which just over 20% were detected only once. The ten largest make up 15% to 20% of the sample.

This receptor was identified in a man aged 18 to 30 who received the YFV17D yellow fever vaccine. Recombination connected TRBV12-3 or TRBV12-4 to TRBJ2-2; 6 matching bases give a weak D call of TRBD1. This specimen was PBMCs, taken roughly 23 days after the first yellow fever vaccination. The DNA sequence follows: TGTGCCAGTGCACAGGGCACGGGCCCCGGGGAGCTGTTTTTT. It translates to CASAQGTGPGELFF.